Listed here are 7 T cell receptor beta chains from one sample, sequenced in a study of post-analysis software for immune sequencing data. Study-wide results and caveats: Comparison of patients with controls showed five TRBV segments more frequent in patients, TRBV5-6, TRBV5-1 and TRBV20-1 among them.

Their antigens remain unidentified. TCR beta cDNA libraries had unique molecular identifiers. MiXCR was run by TCRdb on the PCR reads, yielding one entry per CDR3 protein. This sample has over 150,000 distinct CDR3 sequences, with approximately 28% found just once. Source material: blood. These receptors came from a girl between 5 and 17 years old with multiple sclerosis.

This clonotype was seen only a few times. This chain links TRBV27 with TRBJ2-5; 13 bases line up with TRBD2. The CDR3 is made up of 16 amino acids. Germline V CDR1 and CDR2: MNHEY, SMNVEV (reference sequence). V shed 3 bases, J shed 11 bases, and the junction held 12 bases outside the gene matches. The CDR3 protein is CASSFQTSGRPNEQYF. CDR3 DNA: TGTGCCAGCAGTTTCCAGACTAGCGGGAGGCCCAATGAGCAGTACTTC.

The gene calls are TRBV29-1 and TRBJ2-6; D possibly corresponds to TRBD2 (5 bases). Germline loops: CDR1 SQVTM, CDR2 ANQGSEA. The V end was cut by 6 bases, the J end by 4 bases, with 13 bases between. This CDR3 region has 14 residues. The CDR3 bases are TGCAGCGTGCAAAGAAGCGGCGGGGCCAACGTCCTGACTTTC. Its protein is CSVQRSGGANVLTF.

The chain uses TRBV5-6 and TRBJ2-7, with TRBD1 matching 10 bases. Matching the DNA end better, TRBJ2-5 makes the J call doubtful. The CDR3 extends over 17 amino acids. From germline, CDR1 is SGHDT and CDR2 YYEEEE. The CDR3 sequence: CASSFSLGQGRRETQYF. CDR3 nucleotides: TGTGCCAGCAGCTTCTCTTTGGGACAGGGGAGACGAGAGACCCAGTACTTC.

This clonotype occurred many times. The chain has TRBV28 and TRBJ2-1; D unclear. Trimming left V 6 bases short and J 10 bases short, with 4 bases between. There are 9 residues in the CDR3. The germline gives CDR1 MDHEN, CDR2 SYDVKM. The CDR3 region is CASRGEQFF. CDR3 coding DNA: TGTGCCAGCAGGGGGGAGCAGTTCTTC. The whole variable domain, filled in from reference TRBV28 and TRBJ2-1, reads DVKVTQSSRYLVKRTGEKVFLECVQDMDHENMFWYRQDPGLGLRLIYFSYDVKMKEKGDIPEGYSVSREKKERFSLILESASTNQTSMYLCASRGEQFFGPGTRLTVL.

This clonotype was seen many times. The CDR3 DNA reads as TGCGCCAGCAGCTTGGCCCCTAGCGGGGGATACAATGAGCAGTTCTTC. Protein product: CASSLAPSGGYNEQFF. The J gene is TRBJ2-1, the V gene TRBV5-1, with 10 positions matching TRBD2. CDR3 length: 16 residues. Germline V gives CDR1 SGHRS, CDR2 YFSETQ. V lost 0 bases and J lost 4; bases outside the gene matches: 4.

This clonotype was seen a few times. The V gene is TRBV11-2, the J gene TRBJ1-2; 8 nucleotides match TRBD1. This CDR3 is built from 15 residues. CDR1 is SGHAT, CDR2 FQNNGV, per germline. V was clipped by 5 bases and J by 10 bases; unmatched bases: 15. The CDR3 sequence: CASSLQTQGAHPYTF. The DNA of the CDR3 is TGTGCCAGCAGCCTCCAAACTCAGGGGGCCCATCCCTACACCTTC.

This clonotype has just a few counts. This chain links TRBV29-1 with TRBJ2-1; 8 bases are a match to TRBD2. The length of the CDR3 is 13 residues. Unmatched junction bases numbered 9, after V lost 6 bases and J lost 8 bases. Looked up from germline, CDR1 is SQVTM and CDR2 is ANQGSEA. CDR3 amino acids: CSVYSGAVDEQFF. The CDR3 nucleotides read TGCAGCGTCTATAGCGGGGCAGTGGATGAGCAGTTCTTC.